The source of this T cell receptor (beta chain) is a study of blood T cell repertoires in COVID-19. Background on the study: Acute-phase and convalescent COVID-19 samples originated in the United States, Italy and Spain.

Measured with immunoSEQ multiplex PCR; TCRdb has only the in-frame clones, and not every one. The table shows over 60,000 clones, with 90% occurring only once. The V gene's germline CDR1 is MNHEY and CDR2 SVGAGI. Trimming removed 5 bases from V and 0 bases from J, with 11 bases in between. The CDR3 has 15 amino acids. Material for sequencing was peripheral blood. This clonotype was obtained from a man between 50 and 59 years old with acute or convalescent COVID-19. The rearrangement joins TRBV6-5 to TRBJ1-3; tentative D call: TRBD1 (6 bases). CDR3 sequence (DNA): TGTGCCAGCAGTCTTGGACAGTTCTCTGGAAACACCATATATTTT. The encoded protein is CASSLGQFSGNTIYF.